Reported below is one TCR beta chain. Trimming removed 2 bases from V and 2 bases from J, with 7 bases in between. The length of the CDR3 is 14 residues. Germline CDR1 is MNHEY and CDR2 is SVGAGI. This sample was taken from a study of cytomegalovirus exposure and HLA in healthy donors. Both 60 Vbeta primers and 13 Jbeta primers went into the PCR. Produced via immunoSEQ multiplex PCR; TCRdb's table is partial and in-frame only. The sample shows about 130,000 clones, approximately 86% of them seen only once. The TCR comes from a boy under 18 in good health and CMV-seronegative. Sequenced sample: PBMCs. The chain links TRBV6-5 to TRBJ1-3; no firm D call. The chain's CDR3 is CASSYSPPGNTIYF. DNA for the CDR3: TGTGCCAGCAGTTACAGCCCTCCTGGAAACACCATATATTTT.